These 17 T cell receptor beta chains originate from one sample sequenced in a study of blood T cell repertoires in COVID-19. Some clones are missing from TCRdb's copy, which holds only in-frame ones; the method was immunoSEQ multiplex PCR. The data show 100,000 to 150,000 clones, roughly 80% seen once. The sequencing input was peripheral blood. These receptors were taken from a man between 50 and 59 years old with acute or convalescent COVID-19.

This chain joins TRBV4-2 and TRBJ2-5, with 11 bases that match TRBD2. The CDR3 loop spans 18 amino acids. The V gene's germline CDR1 is LGHNA and CDR2 YNFKEQ. Trimming removed 4 bases from V and 5 bases from J; junction bases left unmatched: 15. CDR3 region: CASSLSTTGLAGGETQYF. For the CDR3, the DNA is TGTGCCAGCAGCCTATCTACGACAGGACTAGCGGGTGGGGAGACCCAGTACTTC.

The chain joins TRBV12-3 or TRBV12-4 to TRBJ1-1, with D maybe TRBD1 (5 bases). The CDR3 sequence is 12 residues long. The V end lost 1 base, the J end lost 5 bases, and 5 bases lay between the germline ends. The CDR3 DNA follows: TGTGCCAGCAGTTTAGACAGGACTGAAGCTTTCTTT. Translated: CASSLDRTEAFF.

The chain has TRBV28 and TRBJ2-7, with 12 bases aligning to TRBD2. With 5 bases clipped from V and 7 bases from J, the junction kept 9 bases outside the gene matches. CDR1 is MDHEN and CDR2 is SYDVKM in the germline V gene. The CDR3 has 15 amino acids. The CDR3 DNA is TGTGCCAGCAGTCCGGCTAGCGGGAGGGCCTCGGAGCAGTACTTC. As protein: CASSPASGRASEQYF.

The chain combines TRBV7-9 with TRBJ1-4; no definite D call. The CDR3 is 14 residues long. Trimming stripped 5 bases from V and 2 bases from J, with 9 bases between. The germline V gene has CDR1 SEHNR and CDR2 FQNEAQ (reference sequence). CDR3 nucleotide sequence: TGTGCCAGCAGCCCCAAGAGTACTAATGAAAAACTGTTTTTT. Its protein is CASSPKSTNEKLFF.

This rearrangement joins TRBV6-5 to TRBJ2-7; D may be TRBD1 (6 bases). CDR1 MNHEY and CDR2 SVGAGI come from the germline V gene. V lost 6 bases to trimming and J lost 0 bases, with 9 bases between them. The CDR3 has 13 residues. CDR3 in amino acids: CASSRGPSYEQYF. CDR3 coding DNA: TGTGCCAGCAGCAGGGGACCCTCCTACGAGCAGTACTTC.

This clone turned up a few times. The chain carries TRBV28 and TRBJ1-3; D ambiguous. Germline assignment: CDR1 MDHEN and CDR2 SYDVKM. Trimming cost V 1 base and J 2 bases, with 15 bases left between them. The CDR3 is 17 residues long. The CDR3, as DNA: TGTGCCAGCAGTTTATATGAGGGAATGTTTCCTGGAAACACCATATATTTT. This sequence encodes CASSLYEGMFPGNTIYF.

The V call is TRBV27, the J call TRBJ2-1; 8 nucleotides match TRBD1. Germline CDR1 reads MNHEY; CDR2 reads SMNVEV (reference sequence). This CDR3 spans 15 amino acids. V lost 4 bases and J lost 9; bases outside the gene matches: 11. The DNA for the CDR3 is TGTGCCAGCAGTTCCCTGGACAGGGAAGAGGGTGAGCAGTTCTTC. It codes for CASSSLDREEGEQFF.

This clone was seen a handful of times. The rearrangement links TRBV19 to TRBJ2-1; 9 bases map to TRBD2. V lost 4 bases, J lost 8 bases, and 9 bases stayed unmatched. The V gene's germline CDR1 is LNHDA and CDR2 SQIVND (reference sequence). The CDR3 length is 15 residues. The CDR3 nucleotides read TGTGCCAGTAGTAACCCGAGCGGGGGGAGGGATGAGCAGTTCTTC. Translating it yields CASSNPSGGRDEQFF.

Here the CDR3 DNA reads TGTGCCAGCAGCAACAGGGCGCAGGACACTGAAGCTTTCTTT. It is translated as CASSNRAQDTEAFF. The chain employs TRBV27 and TRBJ1-1; possibly TRBD1 for D (6 bases). The CDR3 is 14 residues long. Germline assignment: CDR1 MNHEY and CDR2 SMNVEV (reference sequence). Trimming removed 6 bases at V and 3 bases at J, with 14 bases between.

V and J are TRBV7-8 and TRBJ2-7; D might be TRBD2 (6 bases). Trimming stripped 1 base from V and 5 bases from J, with 15 bases between. CDR3 length: 15 residues. Per germline, CDR1 SGHVS and CDR2 FQNEAQ. DNA of the CDR3: TGTGCCAGCAGCTTAGAAGGAAGGGAGGTGGACGAGCAGTACTTC. Protein product: CASSLEGREVDEQYF.

This sequence joins TRBV28 and TRBJ2-4; 8 positions match TRBD1. CDR3 length: 16 amino acids. Germline-derived CDR1 and CDR2 are MDHEN and SYDVKM. The J segment lost 2 bases and the V segment lost 6 bases, leaving 9 bases of the junction unmatched. The CDR3 loop reads CASSQDRDATKNIQYF. The CDR3 nucleotides read TGTGCCAGCAGCCAGGACAGGGACGCAACCAAAAACATTCAGTACTTC.

The V call is TRBV14, the J call TRBJ2-2, with no clear D. Germline lookup yields CDR1 SGHDN and CDR2 FVKESK. The V gene lost 0 bases and the J gene lost 4 bases, with 6 bases spanning the gap. The CDR3 length is 14 residues. CDR3 bases: TGTGCCAGCAGCCAAGATTACGGCACCGGGGAGCTGTTTTTT. Translating gives CASSQDYGTGELFF.

The chain is built from TRBV9 and TRBJ2-4, with D maybe TRBD1 (6 bases). The CDR3 loop spans 15 amino acids. Germline lookup yields CDR1 SGDLS and CDR2 YYNGEE. V gave up 0 bases and J gave up 8 bases, with 15 bases separating them. CDR3 in DNA: TGTGCCAGCAGCGTAGACAGGACAGTTTCGGACATTCAGTACTTC. This encodes CASSVDRTVSDIQYF.

This clone appeared a single time. The chain is built from TRBV30 and TRBJ1-1; the D is unclear. Trimming pared 4 bases from V and 1 base from J, leaving 13 bases between. The CDR3 spans 14 residues. Germline assignment: CDR1 GTSNPN and CDR2 SVGIG (reference sequence). CDR3 loop: CAWTEGPGNTEAFF. Written as DNA, the CDR3 is TGTGCCTGGACCGAAGGTCCAGGGAACACTGAAGCTTTCTTT.

This clone has only one observation. The rearrangement links TRBV9 to TRBJ1-3, with D unresolved. The V gene's germline CDR1 is SGDLS and CDR2 YYNGEE. The CDR3 spans 15 residues. Deletions cut 0 bases from V and 4 bases from J, with 11 bases between. This chain's CDR3 is CASSVDAVSGNTIYF. DNA of the CDR3: TGTGCCAGCAGCGTAGATGCGGTATCCGGAAACACCATATATTTT.

The chain employs TRBV7-9 and TRBJ2-3, with D perhaps TRBD1 (5 bases). Looked up from germline, CDR1 is SEHNR and CDR2 is FQNEAQ (reference sequence). This CDR3 comprises 15 residues. Trimming cost V 1 base and J 2 bases, with 10 bases left between them. The CDR3 region is CASSLEGSVTDTQYF. The CDR3 DNA sequence: TGTGCCAGCAGCTTAGAGGGGTCCGTCACAGATACGCAGTATTTT.

This clone was seen only once. The rearrangement joins TRBV21-1 to TRBJ2-5; the D call in the table, TRBD2, was not verified against the DNA. TRBV21-1 corresponds to a pseudogene. This CDR3 is 14 amino acids long. The CDR3 is CASSQAGGQETQYF. For the CDR3, the DNA is TGTGCCAGCAGCCAAGCGGGAGGGCAGGAGACCCAGTACTTC.